The next 13 T cell receptor beta chains were all read from a single sample in a study of shared clonotypes between healthy human individuals. Clones were read by immunoSEQ multiplex PCR, and TCRdb kept only the in-frame ones, dropping some. The repertoire holds under 2.5 million clones, with roughly 92% as singletons. Specimen: naive CD4+ T cells from PBMCs. As to subset: CD45RA+ positively selected. The source is a man between 18 and 35 years old in good health. Some clones in this sample may be carry-over from other donors' samples.

The V and J genes are TRBV19 and TRBJ2-3, with D perhaps TRBD2 (5 bases). Trimming stripped 2 bases from V and 0 bases from J, with 9 bases between. CDR1 and CDR2 from the germline V gene are LNHDA and SQIVND (reference sequence). The CDR3 runs 15 residues. The chain's CDR3 is CASSIWGESTDTQYF. The CDR3 DNA reads TGTGCCAGTAGTATATGGGGAGAGAGCACAGATACGCAGTATTTT.

This clone has just one count. This chain uses TRBV5-4 with TRBJ1-1, with 8 bases that match TRBD1. The CDR3 is made up of 18 amino acids. Germline V CDR1 and CDR2: SGHNT, YYREEE (reference sequence). J gave up 0 bases and V 3 bases, and 13 bases lay outside the gene matches. CDR3 region: CASSSKAGTGHMNTEAFF. In DNA, the CDR3 is TGTGCCAGCAGCTCGAAGGCTGGGACAGGACATATGAACACTGAAGCTTTCTTT.

The CDR3 sequence is CASPVGPRGAEAFF. CDR3 in DNA: TGTGCCAGCCCTGTAGGGCCCAGAGGGGCTGAAGCTTTCTTT. The V gene is TRBV2, the J gene TRBJ1-1, with D possibly TRBD1 on 5 matching bases. V gave up 8 bases and J gave up 6 bases, with 19 bases separating them. Germline V gives CDR1 SNHLY, CDR2 FYNNEI. The CDR3 is made up of 14 amino acids.

The J gene is TRBJ2-7, the V gene TRBV2, with 7 bases lining up with TRBD2. Germline V CDR1 and CDR2: SNHLY, FYNNEI. The CDR3 loop spans 14 amino acids. The ends lost 4 bases at V and 5 bases at J; junction bases unmatched: 8. CDR3 amino acids: CASSVYSGTNEQYF. CDR3 nucleotides: TGTGCCAGCAGTGTGTACAGCGGGACTAACGAGCAGTACTTC.

The rearrangement joins TRBV6-1 to TRBJ2-2; tentatively, D is TRBD2 (5 bases). Per the germline V gene, CDR1 is MNHNS and CDR2 is SASEGT. This CDR3 has 15 amino acids. V was pared by 5 bases and J by 2 bases, with 12 bases between. The DNA for the CDR3 is TGTGCCAGCAGTAGCGGATCGGTCAACACCGGGGAGCTGTTTTTT. Residues: CASSSGSVNTGELFF.

The rearrangement joins TRBV30 to TRBJ1-1, with no clear D. The CDR3 sequence is 13 residues long. Germline CDR1 GTSNPN, CDR2 SVGIG (reference sequence). Trimming took 1 base from V and 0 from J, leaving 6 bases between them. The CDR3 DNA reads as TGTGCCTGGAGTGCCGTTATGAACACTGAAGCTTTCTTT. This encodes CAWSAVMNTEAFF.

J is TRBJ2-7 and V is TRBV27; the D gene is possibly TRBD2 (5 bases). The CDR3 is 13 amino acids. Per germline, CDR1 MNHEY and CDR2 SMNVEV (reference sequence). V lost 2 bases, J lost 0 bases, and 5 bases lay in between. The CDR3 here is CASSLRDSYEQYF. In DNA, the CDR3 is TGTGCCAGCAGTTTACGGGACTCCTACGAGCAGTACTTC.

The rearrangement links TRBV28 to TRBJ2-1; D not resolved. Germline V gene data show CDR1 as MDHEN and CDR2 as SYDVKM. The V end was cut by 3 bases, the J end by 0 bases, with 12 bases between. This CDR3 has 16 residues. CDR3 in amino acids: CASSFLGGYSYNEQFF. The DNA for the CDR3 is TGTGCCAGCAGTTTTCTCGGCGGATACTCCTACAATGAGCAGTTCTTC.

The chain has TRBV14 and TRBJ2-1; 7 bases are shared with TRBD2. Per germline, CDR1 SGHDN and CDR2 FVKESK. The CDR3 has 16 amino acids. V lost 0 bases, J lost 5 bases, and 7 bases stayed unmatched. The CDR3 DNA sequence: TGTGCCAGCAGCCAAGATCCAGGACTAGGGGACAATGAGCAGTTCTTC. Residues: CASSQDPGLGDNEQFF.

This chain connects TRBV19 to TRBJ1-3; D unresolved. This CDR3 is 12 amino acids long. Germline V gives CDR1 LNHDA, CDR2 SQIVND (reference sequence). Trimming took 2 bases from V and 6 from J, leaving 5 bases between them. CDR3 coding DNA: TGTGCCAGTAGTATAAAGGCAAACACCATATATTTT. Encoded protein: CASSIKANTIYF.

Concerning this clone: This sample also contains other DNA sequences that code for the same CDR3. The V gene is TRBV5-1, the J gene TRBJ2-3; D is perhaps TRBD2 (6 bases). The CDR3 contains 15 residues. The V gene's germline CDR1 is SGHRS and CDR2 YFSETQ. Trimming took off 4 bases at V and 1 base at J, with 13 bases between the two ends. CDR3 bases: TGCGCCAGCAGCCGGCTCGGGGGAGGCACAGATACGCAGTATTTT. It encodes CASSRLGGGTDTQYF.

The chain employs TRBV7-2 and TRBJ1-4, with D unclear. The CDR3 consists of 14 residues. The V gene lost 1 base and the J gene lost 7 bases, with 10 bases spanning the gap. Germline CDR1 SGHTA, CDR2 FQGNSA. The CDR3 spells CASSLGRRVEKLFF. The DNA of the CDR3 is TGTGCCAGCAGCTTAGGTCGGAGGGTTGAAAAACTGTTTTTT.

This clone was found once. The chain couples TRBV5-8 to TRBJ1-1, with a tentative D call TRBD1 (5 bases). Germline V lookup: CDR1 SGHTS, CDR2 YDEGEE. Trimming shortened V by 4 bases and J by 1 base, and 14 bases separated the two germline ends. The CDR3 has 15 residues. The CDR3 DNA sequence: TGTGCCAGCAGCGCGAACAGGTTCCGGAACACTGAAGCTTTCTTT. Protein sequence: CASSANRFRNTEAFF.